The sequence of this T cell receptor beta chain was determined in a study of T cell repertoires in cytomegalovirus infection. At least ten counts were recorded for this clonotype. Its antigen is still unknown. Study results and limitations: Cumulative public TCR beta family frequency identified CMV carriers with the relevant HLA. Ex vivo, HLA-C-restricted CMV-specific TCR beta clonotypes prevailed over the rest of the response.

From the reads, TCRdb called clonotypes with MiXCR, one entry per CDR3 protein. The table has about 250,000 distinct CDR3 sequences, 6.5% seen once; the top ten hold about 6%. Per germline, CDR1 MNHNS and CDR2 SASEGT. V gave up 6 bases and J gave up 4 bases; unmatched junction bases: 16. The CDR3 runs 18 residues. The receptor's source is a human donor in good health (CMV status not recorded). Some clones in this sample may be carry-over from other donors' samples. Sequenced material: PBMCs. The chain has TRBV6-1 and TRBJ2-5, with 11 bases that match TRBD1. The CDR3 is CASRTPVSGTGGGETQYF. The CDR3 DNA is TGTGCCAGCAGAACTCCCGTATCCGGGACAGGGGGAGGAGAGACCCAGTACTTC.